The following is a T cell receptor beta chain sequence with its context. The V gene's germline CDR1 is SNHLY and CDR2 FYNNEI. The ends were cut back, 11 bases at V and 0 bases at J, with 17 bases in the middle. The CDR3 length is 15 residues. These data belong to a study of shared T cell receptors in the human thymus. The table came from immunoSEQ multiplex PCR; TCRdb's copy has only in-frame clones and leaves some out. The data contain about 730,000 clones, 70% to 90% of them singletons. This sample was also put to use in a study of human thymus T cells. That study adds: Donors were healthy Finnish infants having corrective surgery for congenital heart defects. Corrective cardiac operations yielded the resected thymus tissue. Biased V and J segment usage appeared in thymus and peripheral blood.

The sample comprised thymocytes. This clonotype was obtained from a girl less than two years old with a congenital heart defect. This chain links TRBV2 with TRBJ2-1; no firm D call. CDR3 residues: CAAKQVYISYNEQFF. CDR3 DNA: TGTGCCGCAAAGCAGGTGTATATCTCCTACAATGAGCAGTTCTTC.